Presented here are 21 T cell receptor beta chains from one specimen sequenced in a study of blood T cell repertoires in COVID-19 (dated by TCRdb to the early 2020s). Library construction relied on the immunoSEQ multiplex PCR assay. The source is immuneACCESS, and TCRdb retained only in-frame sequences with V and J called. Part of the clones is not carried over; for the studies checked, unresolved V genes explain less than half of this, and the remainder is unexplained. For this sample the table gives approximately 240,000 clones, of which 85% to 90% were detected only once. The top ten hold over 3% of the sample. The sample was PBMCs or T cells enriched from blood (not recorded which). The origin of the receptors is a woman aged 50 to 60 in a cohort exposed to, infected with or recovered from COVID-19 (not recorded which).

CDR3 sequence (DNA): TGTGCCAGCAGCCCCCTCAATGACAGGGGGACACTGGCTTTCTTT. It specifies CASSPLNDRGTLAFF. The chain is built from TRBV11-2 and TRBJ1-1, with TRBD1 matching 9 bases. The germline V gene has CDR1 SGHAT and CDR2 FQNNGV. The CDR3 length is 15 residues. J was trimmed by 11 bases and V by 5 bases; bases with no gene match: 15.

The chain couples TRBV6-5 to TRBJ1-4; the D is unclear. The length of the CDR3 is 16 residues. Trimming took 0 bases from V and 8 from J, leaving 16 bases between them. CDR1 is MNHEY and CDR2 is SVGAGI in the germline V gene. CDR3 residues: CASSYSPRGAGEKLFF. Written as DNA, the CDR3 is TGTGCCAGCAGTTACTCACCCAGAGGCGCTGGGGAAAAACTGTTTTTT.

The J gene is TRBJ1-4, the V gene TRBV5-1; D perhaps matches TRBD1 (5 bases). Germline values: CDR1 SGHRS, CDR2 YFSETQ. CDR3 length: 14 residues. V lost 4 bases and J 7 bases, leaving 14 bases between the germline ends. Here the CDR3 reads CASSMEQGGEKLFF. CDR3 bases: TGCGCCAGCAGCATGGAGCAGGGAGGTGAAAAACTGTTTTTT.

The V call is TRBV20-1, the J call TRBJ2-3, with TRBD2 as a possible D gene (5 bases). This CDR3 comprises 10 residues. V lost 5 bases and J lost 5, with 5 bases in between. Germline-derived CDR1 and CDR2 are DFQATT and SNEGSKA (reference sequence). CDR3 sequence: CSAGRDTQYF. The CDR3 nucleotides are TGCAGTGCTGGGAGAGATACGCAGTATTTT.

V usage is TRBV6-5 and J usage is TRBJ2-3; 7 bases are a match to TRBD2. The CDR3 runs to 14 residues. V dropped 8 bases and J dropped 2; count of bases not matched to a gene: 7. CDR1 and CDR2 from the germline V gene are MNHEY and SVGAGI. CDR3 nucleotide sequence: TGTGCCAGCGGGGGGGGGTCGTACACAGATACGCAGTATTTT. Its protein product is CASGGGSYTDTQYF.

V and J are TRBV7-3 and TRBJ1-2; 9 nucleotides agree with TRBD1. V shed 0 bases and J 0 bases; nucleotides not matched to a gene: 8. The CDR3 covers 18 residues. Germline lookup yields CDR1 SGHTA and CDR2 FQGTGA. CDR3 loop: CASSLTGTRQGANYGYTF. The CDR3 DNA sequence: TGTGCCAGCAGCTTAACGGGGACCCGACAGGGGGCTAACTATGGCTACACCTTC. Supplemented by reference TRBV7-3 and TRBJ1-2, the full variable domain reads GAGVSQTPSNKVTEKGKYVELRCDPISGHTALYWYRQSLGQGPEFLIYFQGTGAADDSGLPNDRFFAVRPEGSVSTLKIQRTERGDSAVYLCASSLTGTRQGANYGYTFGSGTRLTVV.

The CDR3: CASSHAETGTDSPLHF. The CDR3 DNA sequence: TGCGCCAGCAGCCACGCCGAGACAGGGACGGATTCACCCCTCCACTTT. This chain connects TRBV4-3 to TRBJ1-6; 7 bases are a match to TRBD1. With 3 bases clipped from V and 8 bases from J, the junction kept 10 bases outside the gene matches. CDR3 length equals 16 residues. Germline CDR1 is LGHNA and CDR2 is YSLEER.

The chain employs TRBV5-6 and TRBJ1-2, with 8 bases aligning to TRBD1. CDR1 SGHDT and CDR2 YYEEEE come from the germline V gene. The CDR3 covers 17 residues. Trimming cost V 3 bases and J 0 bases; bases outside gene matches: 10. The CDR3 is CASSSSQQGGANYGYTF. As DNA, the CDR3 is TGTGCCAGCAGCTCATCCCAACAGGGGGGAGCTAACTATGGCTACACCTTC.

This clone was counted between two and nine times. This chain connects TRBV18 to TRBJ2-7; no firm D call. CDR1 KGHSH and CDR2 LQKENI come from the germline V gene. V lost 3 bases to trimming and J lost 5 bases, with 11 bases between them. This CDR3 comprises 13 residues. The CDR3 DNA sequence: TGTGCCAGCTCACCGGCTAGGTATCACGAGCAGTACTTC. Translation gives CASSPARYHEQYF.

The J gene is TRBJ1-1, the V gene TRBV29-1, with D maybe TRBD1 (5 bases). CDR3 length: 13 amino acids. Germline loops: CDR1 SQVTM, CDR2 ANQGSEA. Trimming removed 5 bases from V and 2 bases from J, with 12 bases in between. This CDR3 is CSVFPTANTEAFF. The CDR3 nucleotides are TGCAGCGTTTTCCCGACAGCTAACACTGAAGCTTTCTTT.

The V gene is TRBV11-3, the J gene TRBJ2-1; D perhaps matches TRBD1 (7 bases). The length of the CDR3 is 15 residues. V dropped 1 base and J dropped 9 bases, with 16 bases sitting between them. Germline assignment: CDR1 SGHNT and CDR2 YENEEA. The CDR3 coding sequence is TGTGCCAGCAGCTTAGGTGGCCAGGGGGGCGGTGAGCAGTTCTTC. This encodes CASSLGGQGGGEQFF.

The rearrangement uses TRBV15 and TRBJ2-1; TRBD1 matches 8 bases. The CDR3 is 14 amino acids. V lost 5 bases to trimming and J lost 12 bases; unmatched junction nucleotides: 12. The germline CDR1 and CDR2 sequences are LNHNV and YYDKDF (reference sequence). The CDR3 DNA reads TGTGCCACCAGCGGGACAGGAGGGTCCGTTGTGCAGTTCTTC. The encoded protein is CATSGTGGSVVQFF. Full variable domain (missing parts from reference TRBV15 and TRBJ2-1): DAMVIQNPRYQVTQFGKPVTLSCSQTLNHNVMYWYQQKSSQAPKLLFHYYDKDFNNEADTPDNFQSRRPNTSFCFLDIRSPGLGDTAMYLCATSGTGGSVVQFFGPGTRLTVL.

Details on this clone: Sequence at one end of the junction differs from germline and may be a read error. This chain connects TRBV5-4 to TRBJ2-1; TRBD2 matches 11 bases. CDR1 and CDR2 from the germline V gene are SGHNT and YYREEE (reference sequence). This CDR3 has 15 amino acids. CDR3 nucleotide sequence: TGTGCCAGCAGCCCCGAGGTACTAGCGGGGGCTCGCGTTGTCTTC. Protein product: CASSPEVLAGARVVF.

The chain has TRBV11-2 and TRBJ2-5, with 7 bases fitting TRBD1. After removal of 4 bases from V and 5 bases from J, the junction contained 13 bases not matched to a gene. The CDR3 has 16 amino acids. Germline CDR1 and CDR2: SGHAT and FQNNGV. The CDR3 sequence: CASSYSIRGLGETQYF. CDR3 sequence (DNA): TGTGCCAGCAGCTATAGTATAAGGGGGCTTGGGGAGACCCAGTACTTC.

This clone appeared a single time. The chain links TRBV3-1 (or the pseudogene TRBV3-2) to TRBJ1-2, with 7 bases identical to TRBD1. Germline V gene data show CDR1 as LGHDT and CDR2 as YNNKEL (reference sequence). V lost 4 bases, J lost 9 bases, and 23 bases stayed unmatched. The CDR3 has 18 amino acids. The CDR3 protein is CASSPPPPLRRQGYRYTF. CDR3 DNA sequence: TGTGCCAGCAGCCCGCCGCCCCCGCTAAGGAGACAGGGATATCGCTACACCTTC.

The chain employs TRBV3-1 (or the pseudogene TRBV3-2) and TRBJ1-2, with TRBD1 as a possible D gene (5 bases). CDR3 length: 16 residues. Per germline, CDR1 LGHDT and CDR2 YNNKEL (reference sequence). Trimming pared 0 bases from V and 7 bases from J, leaving 18 bases between. The chain's CDR3 is CASSQERSGRVSGYTF. In DNA form, the CDR3 reads TGTGCCAGCAGCCAAGAGAGGAGTGGCAGGGTGTCTGGCTACACCTTC.

This chain connects TRBV6-2 or TRBV6-3 to TRBJ1-3; 8 positions agree with TRBD1. J lost 0 bases, V lost 2 bases, and 9 bases had no gene match. CDR3 length: 18 residues. Looked up from germline, CDR1 is MNHEY and CDR2 is SVGEGT. The CDR3 loop reads CASSYRGTGKFSGNTIYF. The CDR3 DNA follows: TGTGCCAGCAGTTACCGAGGGACAGGAAAGTTCTCTGGAAACACCATATATTTT.

The chain couples TRBV12-3 or TRBV12-4 to TRBJ2-7, with unresolved D. V was cut by 5 bases and J by 5 bases, with 7 bases left in between. This CDR3 comprises 11 residues. The CDR3 here is CASSLSHEQYF. The DNA for the CDR3 is TGTGCCAGCAGTCTAAGCCACGAGCAGTACTTC.

The V gene is TRBV29-1, the J gene TRBJ2-3, with TRBD2 identical over 9 bases. Germline values: CDR1 SQVTM, CDR2 ANQGSEA. The CDR3 consists of 16 residues. Trimming removed 1 base from V and 2 bases from J; junction bases left unmatched: 7. The DNA of the CDR3 is TGCAGCGTTGAAGGACAGCGGGGGGCCGCCACAGATACGCAGTATTTT. As protein: CSVEGQRGAATDTQYF.

The genes are TRBV4-1 and TRBJ1-3; D is ambiguous. V dropped 4 bases and J dropped 4 bases, with 11 bases sitting between them. Germline CDR1 is MGHRA and CDR2 is YSYEKL. The CDR3 sequence is 14 residues long. In nucleotides, the CDR3 is TGCGCCAGCAGCCGCTTCGCTCTAGGAAACACCATATATTTT. As protein: CASSRFALGNTIYF.

This clone showed up just once. The CDR3 DNA reads as TGCGCCAGCCATCTGGCGGCAGGAGGGAACACTGAAGCTTTCTTT. Translation gives CASHLAAGGNTEAFF. The chain carries TRBV5-1 and TRBJ1-1; no clear D. CDR1 and CDR2 from the germline V gene are SGHRS and YFSETQ. V was clipped by 7 bases and J by 1 base, with 17 bases between them. The CDR3 is 15 amino acids.